This record looks at one T cell receptor beta chain sequence and its context. Original analysis: Reference gene primer amplification gave nucleated cell count estimates. Here immunoSEQ multiplex PCR was the method, and the copy in TCRdb shows in-frame clones only, minus some. The DNA gave D and trimming, while V, J and clone size come from that table. Of approximately 24,000 clones listed, approximately 86% are singletons. The data are from a study of blood T cell repertoires in COVID-19. With 3 bases removed from V and 8 bases from J, the gap between germline ends came to 14 bases. CDR1 and CDR2 (germline): SGHRS, YFSETQ. CDR3 size: 14 residues.

This chain uses TRBV5-1 with TRBJ1-4; D remains ambiguous. The TCR was taken from a human donor in a cohort sampled during active COVID-19. Sequencing was carried out using peripheral blood. The CDR3 nucleotides read TGCGCCAGCAGCTCTGGCGACGGGGTAGAAAAACTGTTTTTT. It yields the protein CASSSGDGVEKLFF.